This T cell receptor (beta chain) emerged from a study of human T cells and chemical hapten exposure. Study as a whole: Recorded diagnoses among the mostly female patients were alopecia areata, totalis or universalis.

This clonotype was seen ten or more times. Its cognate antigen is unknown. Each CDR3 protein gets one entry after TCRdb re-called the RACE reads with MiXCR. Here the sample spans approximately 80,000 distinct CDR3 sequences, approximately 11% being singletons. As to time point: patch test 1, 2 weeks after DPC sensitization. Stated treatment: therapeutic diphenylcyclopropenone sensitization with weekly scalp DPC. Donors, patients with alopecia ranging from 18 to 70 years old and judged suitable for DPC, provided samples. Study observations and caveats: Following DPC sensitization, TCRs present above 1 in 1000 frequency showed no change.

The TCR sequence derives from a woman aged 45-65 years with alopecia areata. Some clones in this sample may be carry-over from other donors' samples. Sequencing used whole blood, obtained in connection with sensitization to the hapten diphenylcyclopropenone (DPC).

CDR3 sequence reads: CASAGSTNEKLFF. The CDR3 bases are TGTGCCAGCGCGGGTAGCACTAATGAAAAACTGTTTTTT. This chain uses TRBV3-1 with TRBJ1-4; D gene ambiguous. Trimming took off 8 bases at V and 2 bases at J, with 9 bases between the two ends. CDR3 length equals 13 residues. Germline CDR1 reads LGHDT; CDR2 reads YNNKEL (reference sequence).